Below are 10 T cell receptor beta chains sequenced from a single sample in a study of blood T cell repertoires in COVID-19. Here immunoSEQ multiplex PCR was the method, and the copy in TCRdb shows in-frame clones only, minus some. The sample holds about 70,000 clones, around 90% seen once. Sequenced: peripheral blood. The receptor set was obtained from a man aged 45-60 years with acute or convalescent COVID-19.

Details on this clone: Other DNA sequences from this sample encode an identical CDR3 as well. The chain uses TRBV5-1 and TRBJ1-1; D possibly corresponds to TRBD1 (6 bases). The V gene lost 0 bases and the J gene lost 1 base, with 7 bases spanning the gap. This CDR3 region has 14 residues. The germline CDR1 and CDR2 sequences are SGHRS and YFSETQ. The CDR3: CASSLGTANTEAFF. The CDR3 region has the DNA TGCGCCAGCAGCTTGGGGACAGCGAACACTGAAGCTTTCTTT.

The chain links TRBV11-1 to TRBJ2-1; weak D call: TRBD2 (5 bases). In germline, CDR1 is SGHAT, CDR2 FQDESV (reference sequence). CDR3 length: 14 residues. V shed 7 bases and J shed 4 bases, with 14 bases lying between them. The CDR3 is CASTPALAYNEQFF. For the CDR3, the DNA is TGTGCCAGCACTCCGGCCCTAGCATACAATGAGCAGTTCTTC.

The chain recombines TRBV9 with TRBJ2-1; possibly TRBD2 for D (5 bases). V lost 0 bases and J 0 bases, leaving 10 bases between the germline ends. Germline V gene lookup returns CDR1 SGDLS and CDR2 YYNGEE. CDR3 size: 16 residues. CDR3 loop: CASSVGPGSSYNEQFF. The CDR3 bases are TGTGCCAGCAGCGTAGGCCCGGGAAGCTCCTACAATGAGCAGTTCTTC.

V usage is TRBV19 and J usage is TRBJ2-2; D remains unclear. V gave up 6 bases and J gave up 4 bases, with 9 bases separating them. CDR1 and CDR2 (germline): LNHDA, SQIVND (reference sequence). The CDR3 contains 13 residues. CDR3 loop: CASSQRATGELFF. The CDR3 DNA reads as TGTGCCAGTAGCCAGCGAGCCACCGGGGAGCTGTTTTTT.

The chain carries TRBV29-1 and TRBJ2-3; tentative D call: TRBD2 (6 bases). This CDR3 spans 15 amino acids. Germline CDR1 reads SQVTM; CDR2 reads ANQGSEA. V lost 6 bases to trimming and J lost 2 bases, with 18 bases between them. This chain's CDR3 is CSVARDSRFTDTQYF. The CDR3 bases are TGCAGCGTGGCCCGGGACTCACGATTCACAGATACGCAGTATTTT.

This chain connects TRBV7-9 to TRBJ1-3; TRBD1 is a possible D gene (6 bases). Trimming shortened V by 3 bases and J by 0 bases, and 15 bases separated the two germline ends. Germline V CDR1 and CDR2: SEHNR, FQNEAQ (reference sequence). The CDR3 covers 17 residues. This CDR3 reads CASSFSHRVDSGNTIYF. The CDR3 region has the DNA TGTGCCAGCAGCTTCTCCCACAGGGTAGACTCTGGAAACACCATATATTTT.

The CDR3 DNA is TGTGCCAGCAGCTTACCCCGGGACAGAGTGTACCAAGAGACCCAGTACTTC. Its protein is CASSLPRDRVYQETQYF. The V and J genes are TRBV7-2 and TRBJ2-5; 7 bases agree with TRBD1. The CDR3 is made up of 17 amino acids. Germline V gene lookup returns CDR1 SGHTA and CDR2 FQGNSA. With 2 bases clipped from V and 0 bases from J, the junction kept 9 bases outside the gene matches.

The J gene is TRBJ1-2, the V gene TRBV11-2, with a tentative D call TRBD1 (5 bases). Germline V gene sequence: CDR1 SGHAT, CDR2 FQNNGV. Trimming cost V 5 bases and J 0 bases, with 13 bases left between them. This CDR3 has 15 residues. The DNA of the CDR3 is TGTGCCAGCAGCCTCAGGGAAGACGCTAACTATGGCTACACCTTC. Translating it yields CASSLREDANYGYTF.

In DNA, the CDR3 is TGTGCCAGCAGCTTAGTCATGCGGGTAAGGGACACTGAAGCTTTCTTT. This translates into CASSLVMRVRDTEAFF. The chain couples TRBV7-9 to TRBJ1-1; D remains ambiguous. CDR3 length equals 16 residues. Trimming shortened V by 1 base and J by 3 bases, and 15 bases separated the two germline ends. Germline V CDR1 and CDR2: SEHNR, FQNEAQ (reference sequence). The full variable domain, with the rest looked up from reference TRBV7-9 and TRBJ1-1, is DTGVSQNPRHKITKRGQNVTFRCDPISEHNRLYWYRQTLGQGPEFLTYFQNEAQLEKSRLLSDRFSAERPKGSFSTLEIQRTEQGDSAMYLCASSLVMRVRDTEAFFGQGTRLTVV.

The rearrangement joins TRBV7-6 to TRBJ2-5; TRBD2 is a possible D gene (5 bases). V was clipped by 1 base and J by 0 bases, with 9 bases between them. The CDR3 loop spans 15 amino acids. Germline CDR1 is SGHVS and CDR2 is FNYEAQ. DNA for the CDR3: TGTGCCAGCAGCTTAGAGGCGAGGGACCAAGAGACCCAGTACTTC. Its translation is CASSLEARDQETQYF.